These 9 T cell receptor beta chains were all obtained from the same sample, sequenced in a study of T cells in Graves' hyperthyroidism and ophthalmopathy. RNA transcripts gave rise to amplified TCR beta CDR3 regions. RT-PCR in the first round (using the HTBI primer set) targeted the TCR CDR3. Each CDR3 protein is one row after TCRdb ran MiXCR on the multiplex PCR reads. The sample consists of hundreds of thousands of distinct CDR3 sequences, 46% of them appearing once. The sample taken for sequencing was peripheral blood or thyroid tissue (not recorded which). These receptors originate from a woman aged 18-30 years with Graves' hyperthyroidism.

The chain couples TRBV9 to TRBJ2-7; D perhaps matches TRBD1 (5 bases). V was cut by 4 bases and J by 3 bases, with 11 bases left in between. This CDR3 is built from 13 residues. CDR1 SGDLS and CDR2 YYNGEE come from the germline V gene. Here the CDR3 DNA reads TGTGCCAGCAGCCGGACACCTGGCTACGAGCAGTACTTC. It translates to CASSRTPGYEQYF.

This chain joins TRBV7-3 and TRBJ2-5; the match to TRBD2 covers 9 bases. The germline gives CDR1 SGHTA, CDR2 FQGTGA. The CDR3 has 18 residues. Trimming at V came to 3 bases and at J to 0 bases, leaving 11 bases not matched to a gene. CDR3 coding DNA: TGTGCCAGCAGCTTGGCCGTGGGGACTAGCTCGTACCAAGAGACCCAGTACTTC. As protein: CASSLAVGTSSYQETQYF.

The chain combines TRBV10-3 with TRBJ1-6, with 9 bases matching TRBD1. The CDR3 loop spans 12 amino acids. V shed 7 bases, J shed 10 bases, and the junction held 2 bases outside the gene matches. The V gene's germline CDR1 is ENHRY and CDR2 SYGVKD. The CDR3 spells CAIKTGGSPLHF. The CDR3 nucleotides read TGTGCCATCAAAACAGGGGGCTCACCCCTCCACTTT.

J is TRBJ1-1 and V is TRBV6-5, with no clear D. This CDR3 contains 12 residues. The ends were cut back, 2 bases at V and 4 bases at J, with 5 bases in the middle. Germline CDR1 is MNHEY and CDR2 is SVGAGI. The CDR3: CASSYLITEAFF. The CDR3 bases are TGTGCCAGCAGTTACCTGATCACTGAAGCTTTCTTT.

The chain combines TRBV7-9 with TRBJ2-2, with D maybe TRBD1 (5 bases). V lost 5 bases and J lost 6, with 13 bases in between. The CDR3 consists of 14 residues. CDR1 and CDR2 (germline): SEHNR, FQNEAQ (reference sequence). The CDR3 is CASSRVTESGELFF. The CDR3 DNA is TGTGCCAGCAGCCGCGTGACAGAATCCGGGGAGCTGTTTTTT.

The rearrangement joins TRBV5-1 to TRBJ1-6; D is uncertain. The CDR3 contains 13 residues. Per germline, CDR1 SGHRS and CDR2 YFSETQ. V was cut by 1 base and J by 10 bases, with 9 bases left in between. The CDR3 coding sequence is TGCGCCAGCAGCTTGTATTGGGCGTCACCCCTCCACTTT. This gives the protein CASSLYWASPLHF.

In the case of this clonotype: Because the CDR3 is missing its conserved closing phenylalanine or tryptophan, this is likely a read error. This sequence joins TRBV7-9 and TRBJ1-3; no clear D. Germline V gene data show CDR1 as SEHNR and CDR2 as FQNEAQ (reference sequence). The CDR3 covers 15 residues. Trimming removed 0 bases from V and 4 bases from J, with 10 bases in between. The CDR3 DNA reads as TGTGCCAGCAGCTTAGCAGGGTCCGAGGGAAACACCATATATTCT. Translating it yields CASSLAGSEGNTIYS.

This sequence joins TRBV10-3 and TRBJ2-3, with D hard to call. The CDR3 loop spans 16 amino acids. Trimming removed 6 bases at V and 0 bases at J, with 16 bases between. Germline loops: CDR1 ENHRY, CDR2 SYGVKD. DNA for the CDR3: TGTGCCATCAGCGGAAAGAACGCGGCTAGCACAGATACGCAGTATTTT. Translated: CAISGKNAASTDTQYF.

The table lists this clonotype with a few counts. V and J are TRBV7-3 and TRBJ2-5, with 9 bases lining up with TRBD2. V dropped 2 bases and J dropped 5; count of bases not matched to a gene: 6. The CDR3 consists of 15 residues. CDR1 SGHTA and CDR2 FQGTGA come from the germline V gene. CDR3 bases: TGTGCCAGCAGCTTATCTCCTAGCGGGGAGGAGACCCAGTACTTC. Protein: CASSLSPSGEETQYF.